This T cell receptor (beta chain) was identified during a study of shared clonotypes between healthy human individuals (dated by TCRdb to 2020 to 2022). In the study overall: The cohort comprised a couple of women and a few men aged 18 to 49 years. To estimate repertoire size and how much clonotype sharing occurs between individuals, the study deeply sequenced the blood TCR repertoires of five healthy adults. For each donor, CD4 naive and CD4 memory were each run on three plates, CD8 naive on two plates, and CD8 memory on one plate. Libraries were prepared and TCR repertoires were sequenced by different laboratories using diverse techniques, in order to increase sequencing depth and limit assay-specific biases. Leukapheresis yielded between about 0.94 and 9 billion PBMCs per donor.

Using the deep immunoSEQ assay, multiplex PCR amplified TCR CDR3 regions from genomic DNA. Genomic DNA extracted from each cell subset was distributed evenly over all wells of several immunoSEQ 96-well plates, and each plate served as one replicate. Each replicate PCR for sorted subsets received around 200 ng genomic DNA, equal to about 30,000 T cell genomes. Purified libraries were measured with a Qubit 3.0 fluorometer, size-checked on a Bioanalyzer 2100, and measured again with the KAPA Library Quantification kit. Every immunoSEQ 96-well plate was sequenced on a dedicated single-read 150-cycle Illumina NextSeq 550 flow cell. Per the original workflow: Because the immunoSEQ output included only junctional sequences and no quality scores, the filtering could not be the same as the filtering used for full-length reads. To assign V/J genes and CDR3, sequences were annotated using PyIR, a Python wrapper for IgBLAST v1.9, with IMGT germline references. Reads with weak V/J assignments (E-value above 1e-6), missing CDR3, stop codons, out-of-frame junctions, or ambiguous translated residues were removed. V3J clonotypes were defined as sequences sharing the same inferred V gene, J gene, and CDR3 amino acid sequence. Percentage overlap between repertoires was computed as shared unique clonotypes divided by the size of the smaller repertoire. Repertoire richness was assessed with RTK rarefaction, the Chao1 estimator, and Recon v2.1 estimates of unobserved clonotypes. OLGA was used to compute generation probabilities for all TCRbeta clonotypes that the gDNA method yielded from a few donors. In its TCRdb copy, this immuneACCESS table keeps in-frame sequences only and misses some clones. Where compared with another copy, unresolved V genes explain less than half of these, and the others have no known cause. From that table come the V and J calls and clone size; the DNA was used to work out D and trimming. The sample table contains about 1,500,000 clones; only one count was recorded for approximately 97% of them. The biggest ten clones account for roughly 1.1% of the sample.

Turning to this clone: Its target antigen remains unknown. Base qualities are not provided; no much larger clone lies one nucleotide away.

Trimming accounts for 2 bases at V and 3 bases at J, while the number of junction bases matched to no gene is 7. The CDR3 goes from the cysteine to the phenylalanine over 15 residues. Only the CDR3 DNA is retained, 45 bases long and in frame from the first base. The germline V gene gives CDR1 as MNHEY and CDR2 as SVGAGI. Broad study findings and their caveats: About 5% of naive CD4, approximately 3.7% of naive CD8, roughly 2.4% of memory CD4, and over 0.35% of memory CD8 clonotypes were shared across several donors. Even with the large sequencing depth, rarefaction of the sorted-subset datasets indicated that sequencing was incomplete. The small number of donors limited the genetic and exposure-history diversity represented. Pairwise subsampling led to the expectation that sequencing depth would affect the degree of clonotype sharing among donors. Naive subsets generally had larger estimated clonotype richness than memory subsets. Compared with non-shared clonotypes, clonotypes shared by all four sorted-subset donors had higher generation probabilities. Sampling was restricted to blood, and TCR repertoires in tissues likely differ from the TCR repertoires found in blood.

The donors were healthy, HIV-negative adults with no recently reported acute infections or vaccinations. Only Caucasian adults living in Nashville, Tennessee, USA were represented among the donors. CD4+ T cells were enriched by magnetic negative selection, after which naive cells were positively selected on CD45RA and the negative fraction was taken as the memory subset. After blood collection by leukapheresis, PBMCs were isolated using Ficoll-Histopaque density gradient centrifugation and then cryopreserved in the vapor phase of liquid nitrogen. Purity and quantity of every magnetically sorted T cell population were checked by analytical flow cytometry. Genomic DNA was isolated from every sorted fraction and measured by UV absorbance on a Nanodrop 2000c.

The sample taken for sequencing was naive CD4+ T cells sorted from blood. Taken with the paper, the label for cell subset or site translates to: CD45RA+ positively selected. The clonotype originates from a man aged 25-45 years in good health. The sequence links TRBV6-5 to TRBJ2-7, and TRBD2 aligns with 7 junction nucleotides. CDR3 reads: CASSYGSGISYEQYF. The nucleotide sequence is TGTGCCAGCAGTTACGGAAGCGGGATTAGCTACGAGCAGTACTTC.